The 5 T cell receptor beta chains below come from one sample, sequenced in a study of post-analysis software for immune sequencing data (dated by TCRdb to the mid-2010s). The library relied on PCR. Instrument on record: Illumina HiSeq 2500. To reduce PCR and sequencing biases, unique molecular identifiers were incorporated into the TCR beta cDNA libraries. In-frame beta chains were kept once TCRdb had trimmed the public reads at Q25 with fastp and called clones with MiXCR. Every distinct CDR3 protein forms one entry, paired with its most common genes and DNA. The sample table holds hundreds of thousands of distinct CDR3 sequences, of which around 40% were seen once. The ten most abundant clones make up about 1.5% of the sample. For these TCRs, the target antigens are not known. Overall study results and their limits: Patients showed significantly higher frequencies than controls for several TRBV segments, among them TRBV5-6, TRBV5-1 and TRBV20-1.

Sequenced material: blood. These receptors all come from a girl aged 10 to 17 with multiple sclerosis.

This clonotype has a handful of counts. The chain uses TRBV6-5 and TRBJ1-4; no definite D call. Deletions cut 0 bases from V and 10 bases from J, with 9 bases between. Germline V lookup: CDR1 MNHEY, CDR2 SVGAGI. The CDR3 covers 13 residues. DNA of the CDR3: TGTGCCAGCAGTTACTCCCGAGAGGGAAAACTGTTTTTT. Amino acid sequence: CASSYSREGKLFF.

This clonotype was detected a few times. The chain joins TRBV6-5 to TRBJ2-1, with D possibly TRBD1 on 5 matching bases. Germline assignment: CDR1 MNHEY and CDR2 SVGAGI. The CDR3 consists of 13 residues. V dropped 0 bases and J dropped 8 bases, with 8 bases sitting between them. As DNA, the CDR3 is TGTGCCAGCAGTTACTCCTGGGGCGATGAGCAGTTCTTC. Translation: CASSYSWGDEQFF.

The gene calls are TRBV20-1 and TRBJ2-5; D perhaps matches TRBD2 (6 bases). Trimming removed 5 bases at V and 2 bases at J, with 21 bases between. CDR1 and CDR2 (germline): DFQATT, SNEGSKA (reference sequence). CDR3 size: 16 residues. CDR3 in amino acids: CSAYKNELAGQETQYF. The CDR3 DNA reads TGCAGTGCTTACAAAAACGAACTAGCTGGTCAAGAGACCCAGTACTTC.

The CDR3 nucleotides read TGTGCCAGTAGTATAACCGGGACAGGGGGCAGCAATCAGCCCCAGCATTTT. Translating it yields CASSITGTGGSNQPQHF. J is TRBJ1-5 and V is TRBV19; TRBD1 matches at 12 bases. Germline V gene data show CDR1 as LNHDA and CDR2 as SQIVND (reference sequence). Losses at the gene ends were 2 bases for V and 1 base for J; bases not matched to a gene: 3. CDR3 length: 17 amino acids.

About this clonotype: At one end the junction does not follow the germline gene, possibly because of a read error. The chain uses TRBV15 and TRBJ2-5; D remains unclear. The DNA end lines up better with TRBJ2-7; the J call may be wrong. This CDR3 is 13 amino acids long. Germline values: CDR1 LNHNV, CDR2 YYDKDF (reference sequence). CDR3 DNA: TGTGCCATCAGCAGAGATTTTGTCGGCGAGCAGTACTTC. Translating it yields CAISRDFVGEQYF.